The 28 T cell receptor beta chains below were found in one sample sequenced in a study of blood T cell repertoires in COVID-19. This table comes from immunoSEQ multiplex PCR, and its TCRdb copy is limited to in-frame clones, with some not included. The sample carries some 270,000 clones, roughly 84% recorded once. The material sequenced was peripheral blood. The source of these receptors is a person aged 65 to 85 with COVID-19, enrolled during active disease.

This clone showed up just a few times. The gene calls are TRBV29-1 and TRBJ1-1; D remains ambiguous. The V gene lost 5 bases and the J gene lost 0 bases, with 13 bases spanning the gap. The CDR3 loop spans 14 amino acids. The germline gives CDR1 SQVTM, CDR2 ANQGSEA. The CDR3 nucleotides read TGCAGCGTTTTCAGCGGGAGCATGAACACTGAAGCTTTCTTT. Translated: CSVFSGSMNTEAFF.

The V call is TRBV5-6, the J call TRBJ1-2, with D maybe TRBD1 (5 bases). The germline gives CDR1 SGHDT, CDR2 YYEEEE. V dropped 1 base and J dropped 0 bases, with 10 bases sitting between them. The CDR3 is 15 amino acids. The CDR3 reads CASSLTGRTNYGYTF. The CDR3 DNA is TGTGCCAGCAGCTTGACAGGCCGTACTAACTATGGCTACACCTTC.

The CDR3 region is CASKFDRGSGIQETQYF. The CDR3 nucleotides are TGTGCCAGCAAGTTCGACAGGGGGTCGGGGATTCAAGAGACCCAGTACTTC. The chain employs TRBV6-4 and TRBJ2-5; TRBD1 agrees at 9 bases. CDR1 is MRHNA and CDR2 is SNTAGT in the germline V gene. This CDR3 has 17 residues. Germline trimming cut 7 bases from V and 2 bases from J; bases unmatched to any gene: 14.

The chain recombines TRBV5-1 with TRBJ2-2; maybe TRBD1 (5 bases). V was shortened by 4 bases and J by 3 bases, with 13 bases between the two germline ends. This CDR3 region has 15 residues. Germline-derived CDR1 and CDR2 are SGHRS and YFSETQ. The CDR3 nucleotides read TGCGCCAGCAGCATCCCGACGACAGACACCGGGGAGCTGTTTTTT. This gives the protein CASSIPTTDTGELFF.

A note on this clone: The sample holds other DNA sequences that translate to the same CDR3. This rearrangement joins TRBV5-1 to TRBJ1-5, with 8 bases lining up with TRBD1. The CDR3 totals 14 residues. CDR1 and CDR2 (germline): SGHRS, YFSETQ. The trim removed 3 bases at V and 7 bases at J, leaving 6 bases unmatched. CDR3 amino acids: CASSSGQGGQPQHF. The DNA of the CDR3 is TGCGCCAGCAGCTCCGGACAGGGAGGACAGCCCCAGCATTTT. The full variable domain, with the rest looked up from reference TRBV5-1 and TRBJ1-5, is KAGVTQTPRYLIKTRGQQVTLSCSPISGHRSVSWYQQTPGQGLQFLFEYFSETQRNKGNFPGRFSGRQFSNSRSEMNVSTLELGDSALYLCASSSGQGGQPQHFGDGTRLSIL.

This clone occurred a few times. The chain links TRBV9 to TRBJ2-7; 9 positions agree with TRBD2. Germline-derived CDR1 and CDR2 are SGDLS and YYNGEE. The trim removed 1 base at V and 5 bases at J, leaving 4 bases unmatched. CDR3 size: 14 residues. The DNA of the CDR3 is TGTGCCAGCAGCGTATTGGCGGGGGGGCACGAGCAGTACTTC. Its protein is CASSVLAGGHEQYF.

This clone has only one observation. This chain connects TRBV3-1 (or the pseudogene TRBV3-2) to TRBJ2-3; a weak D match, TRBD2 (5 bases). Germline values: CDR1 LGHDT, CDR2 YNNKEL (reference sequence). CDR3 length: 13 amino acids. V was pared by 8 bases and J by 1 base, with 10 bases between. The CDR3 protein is CASLSGGTDTQYF. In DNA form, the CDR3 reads TGTGCCAGCTTAAGCGGAGGCACAGATACGCAGTATTTT.

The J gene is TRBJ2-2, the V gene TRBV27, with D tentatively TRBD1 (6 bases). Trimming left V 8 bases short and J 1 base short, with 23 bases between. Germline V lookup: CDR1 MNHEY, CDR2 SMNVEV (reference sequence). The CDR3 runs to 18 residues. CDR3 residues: CASLPQRDRSVNTGELFF. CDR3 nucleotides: TGTGCCAGCCTACCTCAGAGAGACAGGTCGGTGAACACCGGGGAGCTGTTTTTT.

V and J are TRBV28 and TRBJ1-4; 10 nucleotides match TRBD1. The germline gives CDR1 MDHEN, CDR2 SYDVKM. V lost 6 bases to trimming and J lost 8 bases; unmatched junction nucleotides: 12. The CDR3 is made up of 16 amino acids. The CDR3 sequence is CASSATRTGGKEKLFF. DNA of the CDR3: TGTGCCAGCAGCGCAACGAGGACAGGGGGGAAGGAAAAACTGTTTTTT.

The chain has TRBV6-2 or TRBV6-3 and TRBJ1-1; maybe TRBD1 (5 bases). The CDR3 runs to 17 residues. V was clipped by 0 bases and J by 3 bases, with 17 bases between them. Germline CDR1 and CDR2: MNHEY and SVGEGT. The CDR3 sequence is CASSYSTRQIGHTEAFF. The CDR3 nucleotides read TGTGCCAGCAGTTACTCAACCCGACAGATTGGCCACACTGAAGCTTTCTTT.

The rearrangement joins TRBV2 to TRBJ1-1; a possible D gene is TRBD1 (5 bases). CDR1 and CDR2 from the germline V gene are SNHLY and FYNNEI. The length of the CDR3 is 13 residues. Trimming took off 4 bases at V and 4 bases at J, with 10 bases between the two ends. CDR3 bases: TGTGCCAGCAGTGTTCAGGGTGGCACTGAAGCTTTCTTT. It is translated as CASSVQGGTEAFF.

The CDR3 sequence is CAISESSRGSPRGNTIYF. The CDR3 DNA is TGTGCCATCAGTGAGTCAAGCCGCGGAAGCCCCCGCGGAAACACCATATATTTT. The chain is built from TRBV10-3 and TRBJ1-3; D uncertain. With 0 bases removed from V and 4 bases from J, the gap between germline ends came to 19 bases. From germline, CDR1 is ENHRY and CDR2 SYGVKD. The CDR3 is 18 amino acids.

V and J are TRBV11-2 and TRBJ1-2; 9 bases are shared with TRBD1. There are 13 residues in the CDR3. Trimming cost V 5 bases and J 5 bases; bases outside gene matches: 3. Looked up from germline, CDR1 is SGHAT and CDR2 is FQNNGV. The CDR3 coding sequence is TGTGCCAGCAGCCGGGACAGGGCATATGGCTACACCTTC. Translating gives CASSRDRAYGYTF.

The CDR3 region is CASSEGMVARKYF. The CDR3 coding sequence is TGTGCCAGTAGTGAAGGTATGGTGGCTAGGAAGTACTTC. The J gene is TRBJ2-7, the V gene TRBV19; no firm D call. This CDR3 contains 13 residues. Trimming removed 5 bases from V and 11 bases from J, with 19 bases in between. The germline V gene encodes CDR1 LNHDA and CDR2 SQIVND (reference sequence). The full variable domain, rest sourced from reference TRBV19 and TRBJ2-7, is DGGITQSPKYLFRKEGQNVTLSCEQNLNHDAMYWYRQDPGQGLRLIYYSQIVNDFQKGDIAEGYSVSREKKESFPLTVTSAQKNPTAFYLCASSEGMVARKYFGPGTRLTVT.

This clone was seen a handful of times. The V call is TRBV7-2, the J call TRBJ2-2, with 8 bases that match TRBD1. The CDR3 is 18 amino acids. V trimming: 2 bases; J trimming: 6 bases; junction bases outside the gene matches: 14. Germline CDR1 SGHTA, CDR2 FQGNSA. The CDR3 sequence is CASSLREAGGPPPGELFF. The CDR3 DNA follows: TGTGCCAGCAGCTTAAGAGAGGCAGGGGGCCCCCCTCCCGGGGAGCTGTTTTTT.

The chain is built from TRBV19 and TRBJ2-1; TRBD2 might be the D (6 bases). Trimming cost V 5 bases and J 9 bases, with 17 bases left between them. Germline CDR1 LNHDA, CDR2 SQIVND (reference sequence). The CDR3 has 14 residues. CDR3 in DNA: TGTGCCAGTAGTGTTAGCGGTACTCCTAGTGAGCAGTTCTTC. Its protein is CASSVSGTPSEQFF.

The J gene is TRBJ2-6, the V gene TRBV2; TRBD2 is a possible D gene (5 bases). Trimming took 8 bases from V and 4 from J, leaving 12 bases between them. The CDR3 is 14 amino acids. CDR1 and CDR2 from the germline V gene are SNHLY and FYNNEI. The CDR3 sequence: CASEEVSGANVLTF. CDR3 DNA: TGTGCCAGCGAGGAGGTCTCCGGGGCCAACGTCCTGACTTTC.

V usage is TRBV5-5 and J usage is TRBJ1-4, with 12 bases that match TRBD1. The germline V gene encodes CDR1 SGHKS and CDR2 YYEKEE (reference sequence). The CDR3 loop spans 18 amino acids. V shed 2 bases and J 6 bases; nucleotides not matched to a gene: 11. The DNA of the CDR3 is TGTGCCAGCAGCTTACGGGACAGGGGGCCCAAAAACTATGAAAAACTGTTTTTT. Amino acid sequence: CASSLRDRGPKNYEKLFF.

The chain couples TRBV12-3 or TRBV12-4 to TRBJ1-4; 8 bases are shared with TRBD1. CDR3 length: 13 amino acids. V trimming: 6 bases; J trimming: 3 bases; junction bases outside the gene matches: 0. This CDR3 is CASSRGPNEKLFF. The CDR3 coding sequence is TGTGCCAGCAGCAGGGGGCCTAATGAAAAACTGTTTTTT.

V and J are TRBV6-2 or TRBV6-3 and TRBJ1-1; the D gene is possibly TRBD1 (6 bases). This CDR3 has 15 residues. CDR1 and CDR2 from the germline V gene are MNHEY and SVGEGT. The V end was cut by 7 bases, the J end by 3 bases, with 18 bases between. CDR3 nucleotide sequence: TGTGCCAGCACCCCACAGAGGGGGTGGGACACTGAAGCTTTCTTT. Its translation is CASTPQRGWDTEAFF.

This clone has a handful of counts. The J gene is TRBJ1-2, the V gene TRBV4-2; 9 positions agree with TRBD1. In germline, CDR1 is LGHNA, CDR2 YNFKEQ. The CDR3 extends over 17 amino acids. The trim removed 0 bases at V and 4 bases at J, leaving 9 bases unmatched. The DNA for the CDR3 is TGTGCCAGCAGCCAAGAGGGACAGGGTGTACTGGCCTATGGCTACACCTTC. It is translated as CASSQEGQGVLAYGYTF.

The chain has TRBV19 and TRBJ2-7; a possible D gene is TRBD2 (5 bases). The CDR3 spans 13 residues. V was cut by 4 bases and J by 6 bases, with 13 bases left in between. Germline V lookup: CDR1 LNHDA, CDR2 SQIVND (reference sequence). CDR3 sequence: CASSTSGVGEQYF. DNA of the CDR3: TGTGCCAGTAGTACTTCCGGGGTTGGCGAGCAGTACTTC.

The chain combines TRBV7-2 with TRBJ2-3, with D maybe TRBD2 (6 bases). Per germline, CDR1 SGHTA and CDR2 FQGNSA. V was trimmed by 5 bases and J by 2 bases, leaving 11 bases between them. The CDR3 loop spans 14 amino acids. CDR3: CASSPGRNTDTQYF. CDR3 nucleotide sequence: TGTGCCAGCAGCCCTGGGAGGAACACAGATACGCAGTATTTT. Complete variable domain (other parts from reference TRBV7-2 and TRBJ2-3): GAGVSQSPSNKVTEKGKDVELRCDPISGHTALYWYRQSLGQGLEFLIYFQGNSAPDKSGLPSDRFSAERTGGSVSTLTIQRTQQEDSAVYLCASSPGRNTDTQYFGPGTRLTVL.

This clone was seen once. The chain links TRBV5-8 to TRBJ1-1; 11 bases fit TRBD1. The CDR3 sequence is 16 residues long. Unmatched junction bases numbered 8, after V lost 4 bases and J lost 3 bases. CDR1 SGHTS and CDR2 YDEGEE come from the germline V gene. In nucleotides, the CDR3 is TGTGCCAGCAGCCCTTGGACAGGGGGCGGATACACTGAAGCTTTCTTT. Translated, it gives CASSPWTGGGYTEAFF.

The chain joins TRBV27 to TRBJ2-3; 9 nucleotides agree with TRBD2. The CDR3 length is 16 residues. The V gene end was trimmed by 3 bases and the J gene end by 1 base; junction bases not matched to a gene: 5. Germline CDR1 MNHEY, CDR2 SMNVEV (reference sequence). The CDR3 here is CASSFSGTSRTDTQYF. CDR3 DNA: TGTGCCAGCAGTTTTTCCGGGACTAGCCGCACAGATACGCAGTATTTT.

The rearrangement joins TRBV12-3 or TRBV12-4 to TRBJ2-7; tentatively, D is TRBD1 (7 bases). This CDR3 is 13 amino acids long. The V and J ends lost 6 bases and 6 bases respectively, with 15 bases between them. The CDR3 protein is CASRRQGAGEQYF. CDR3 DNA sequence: TGTGCCAGCAGACGACAGGGAGCGGGCGAGCAGTACTTC.

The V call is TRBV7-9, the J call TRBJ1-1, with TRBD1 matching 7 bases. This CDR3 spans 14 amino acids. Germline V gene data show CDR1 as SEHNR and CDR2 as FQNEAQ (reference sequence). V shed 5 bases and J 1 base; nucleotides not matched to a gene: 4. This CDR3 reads CASSPTGENTEAFF. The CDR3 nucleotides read TGTGCCAGCAGCCCAACAGGGGAGAACACTGAAGCTTTCTTT.

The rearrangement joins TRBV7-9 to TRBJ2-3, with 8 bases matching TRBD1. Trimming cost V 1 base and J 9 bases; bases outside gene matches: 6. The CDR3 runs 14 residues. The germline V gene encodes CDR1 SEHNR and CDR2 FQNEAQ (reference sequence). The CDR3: CASSLGQGAVTQYF. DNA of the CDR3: TGTGCCAGCAGCTTAGGCCAGGGGGCGGTAACGCAGTATTTT.